These T cell receptor beta chains were read from a single sample in a study of cytomegalovirus exposure and HLA in healthy donors. Here immunoSEQ multiplex PCR was the method, and the copy in TCRdb shows in-frame clones only, minus some. This sample carries roughly 190,000 clones, more than 70% of them seen once, and the ten largest clones take approximately 1.1%. Sequencing used PBMCs. These receptors came from a woman in her thirties or forties in good health and CMV-seronegative. Both conserved end residues are part of each CDR3. Fields, in order: CDR3 length, V gene, D gene, J gene, CDR3 protein. D genes are given only for firm matches.

length: 14; V: TRBV30; D: TRBD1; J: TRBJ2-2; CDR3: CAWRRTGGTGELFF
length: 17; V: TRBV27; D: TRBD2; J: TRBJ2-1; CDR3: CASSFSGLAGLGNEQFF
length: 13; V: TRBV27; D: -; J: TRBJ2-5; CDR3: CASSLRGQETQYF
length: 14; V: TRBV9; D: -; J: TRBJ2-1; CDR3: CASKIGLAHNEQFF
length: 14; V: TRBV6-5; D: -; J: TRBJ1-2; CDR3: CASSSVGINYGYTF
length: 17; V: TRBV5-6; D: -; J: TRBJ2-4; CDR3: CASSLGAGGRGKNIQYF
length: 15; V: TRBV7-2; D: TRBD1; J: TRBJ1-4; CDR3: CASSVTGGGIEKLFF
length: 15; V: TRBV11-3; D: TRBD2; J: TRBJ2-1; CDR3: CASSSRLAGGPEQFF
length: 16; V: TRBV19; D: -; J: TRBJ1-2; CDR3: CASTLDGVGMSSGYTF
length: 16; V: TRBV7-7; D: TRBD2; J: TRBJ2-1; CDR3: CASSLGSGGAYNEQFF
length: 15; V: TRBV5-6; D: -; J: TRBJ2-3; CDR3: CASSPMTGIADTQYF
length: 16; V: TRBV6-5; D: -; J: TRBJ2-1; CDR3: CASSYSQVTPWAEQFF
length: 15; V: TRBV7-3; D: TRBD2; J: TRBJ2-5; CDR3: CASSAGTSGGETQYF
length: 15; V: TRBV5-1; D: -; J: TRBJ2-4; CDR3: CASSRGQRAKNIQYF
length: 15; V: TRBV11-1; D: TRBD1; J: TRBJ2-3; CDR3: CASSLVSQGADTQYF
length: 17; V: TRBV5-1; D: TRBD2; J: TRBJ2-1; CDR3: CASSLAPVGSGSDEQFF
length: 14; V: TRBV6-6; D: -; J: TRBJ1-2; CDR3: CASSSARGWYGYTF
length: 14; V: TRBV15; D: TRBD1; J: TRBJ2-3; CDR3: CATTPSRGPDTQYF
length: 14; V: TRBV7-2; D: -; J: TRBJ2-1; CDR3: CASSLRTLANEQFF
length: 15; V: TRBV11-1; D: TRBD1; J: TRBJ2-5; CDR3: CASSSDRKWGETQYF
length: 12; V: TRBV11-2; D: -; J: TRBJ1-4; CDR3: CASSLGGEKLFF
length: 14; V: TRBV19; D: -; J: TRBJ1-1; CDR3: CASSILPSHTEAFF
length: 16; V: TRBV13; D: -; J: TRBJ2-2; CDR3: CASSDTSRPVTGELFF
length: 13; V: TRBV30; D: TRBD1; J: TRBJ1-3; CDR3: CATDRGSGNTIYF
length: 14; V: TRBV5-6; D: -; J: TRBJ1-3; CDR3: CASSLLTGGNTIYF
length: 13; V: TRBV30; D: -; J: TRBJ1-1; CDR3: CAWSSSGATEAFF
length: 15; V: TRBV7-2; D: -; J: TRBJ2-7; CDR3: CASSLAGSGAYEQYF
length: 13; V: TRBV30; D: TRBD1; J: TRBJ1-2; CDR3: CASSGSEGAGYTF
length: 15; V: TRBV27; D: TRBD2; J: TRBJ2-2; CDR3: CASSRSGSNTGELFF
length: 16; V: TRBV7-9; D: TRBD2; J: TRBJ2-5; CDR3: CSSSSGGRGTQETQYF
length: 15; V: TRBV27; D: -; J: TRBJ2-5; CDR3: CASSLAGALGGTQYF
length: 18; V: TRBV7-8; D: TRBD2; J: TRBJ2-1; CDR3: CASSSLEPQGPGGDEQFF
length: 13; V: TRBV7-2; D: -; J: TRBJ1-2; CDR3: CASSPGWAGGYTF
length: 15; V: TRBV18; D: -; J: TRBJ1-4; CDR3: CASSPRRALNEKLFF
length: 15; V: TRBV25-1; D: TRBD1; J: TRBJ1-1; CDR3: CASSEWGRGTPEAFF
length: 10; V: TRBV20-1; D: -; J: TRBJ1-1; CDR3: CSALRTEAFF
length: 16; V: TRBV13; D: -; J: TRBJ2-2; CDR3: CASSLTGLPNTGELFF
length: 15; V: TRBV5-1; D: TRBD2; J: -; CDR3: CASSFLREKGFEQYF
length: 13; V: TRBV6-1; D: -; J: TRBJ1-1; CDR3: CALRGGRNTEAFF